The following is a TCR beta chain sequence with its context. Germline and junction disagree at one end, which may indicate a read error. This entry belongs to a study of CD8 T cells in Susac syndrome. Germline CDR1 MNHEY, CDR2 SMNVEV (reference sequence). This CDR3 is 13 amino acids long. RNA totalling about 0.5 to 1 ug underwent reverse transcription with random hexamers. TCRdb re-derived calls from the immunoSEQ multiplex PCR reads in MiXCR, one entry per CDR3 protein. The data hold 200,000 or so distinct CDR3 sequences, with about 94% observed a single time. Sequencing of TCR beta was performed on blood CD8+ T cells and on blood CD4+ T cells. CD8+ and CD4+ T cells were negatively isolated; TEMRA cells were FACS-enriched.

The clonotype comes from a human donor with multiple sclerosis. The rearrangement joins TRBV27 to TRBJ1-1; tentatively, D is TRBD1 (5 bases). The sample consisted of CD8+ T cells from PBMCs. CDR3 nucleotides: TGTGTCAGCAGTTTGGGGGGGAACACTGAAGCTTTCTTT. Translating it yields CVSSLGGNTEAFF.